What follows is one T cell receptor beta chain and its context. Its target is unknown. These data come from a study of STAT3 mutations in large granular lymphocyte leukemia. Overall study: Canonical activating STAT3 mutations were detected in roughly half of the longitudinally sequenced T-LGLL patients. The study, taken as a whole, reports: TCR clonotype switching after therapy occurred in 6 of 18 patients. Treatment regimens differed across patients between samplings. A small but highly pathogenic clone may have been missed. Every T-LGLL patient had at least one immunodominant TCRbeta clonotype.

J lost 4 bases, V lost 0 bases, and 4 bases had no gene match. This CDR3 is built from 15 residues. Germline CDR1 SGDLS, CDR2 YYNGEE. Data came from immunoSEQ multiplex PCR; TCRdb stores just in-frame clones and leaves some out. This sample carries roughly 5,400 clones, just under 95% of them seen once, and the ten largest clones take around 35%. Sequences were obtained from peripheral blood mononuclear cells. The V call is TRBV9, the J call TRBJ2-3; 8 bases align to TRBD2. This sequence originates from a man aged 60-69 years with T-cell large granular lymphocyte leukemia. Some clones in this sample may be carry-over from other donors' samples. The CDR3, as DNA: TGTGCCAGCAGCGTAGATGCGGGAGGTGCAGATACGCAGTATTTT. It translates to CASSVDAGGADTQYF.